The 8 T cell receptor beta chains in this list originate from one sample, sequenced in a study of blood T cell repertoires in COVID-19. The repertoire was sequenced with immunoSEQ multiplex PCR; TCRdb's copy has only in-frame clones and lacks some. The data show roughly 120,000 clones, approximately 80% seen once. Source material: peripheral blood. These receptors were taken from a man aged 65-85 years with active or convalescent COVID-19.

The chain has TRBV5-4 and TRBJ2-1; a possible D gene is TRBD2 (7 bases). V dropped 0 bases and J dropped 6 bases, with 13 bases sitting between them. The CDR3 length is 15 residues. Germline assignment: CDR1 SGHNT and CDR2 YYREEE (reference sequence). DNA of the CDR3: TGTGCCAGCAGCTTGGCTGTTGCGGGGGCCAATGAGCAGTTCTTC. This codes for CASSLAVAGANEQFF.

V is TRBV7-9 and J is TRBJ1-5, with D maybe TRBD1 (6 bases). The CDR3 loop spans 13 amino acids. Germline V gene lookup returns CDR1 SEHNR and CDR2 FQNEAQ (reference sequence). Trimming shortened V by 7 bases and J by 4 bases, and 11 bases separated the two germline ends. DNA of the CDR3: TGTGCCAGCACCCGGGACACTAATCAGCCCCAGCATTTT. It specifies CASTRDTNQPQHF.

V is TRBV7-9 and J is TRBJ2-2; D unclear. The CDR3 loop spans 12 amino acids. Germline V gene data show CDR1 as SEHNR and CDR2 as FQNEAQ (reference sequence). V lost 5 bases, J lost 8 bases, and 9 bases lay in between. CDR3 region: CASSPTKGELFF. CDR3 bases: TGTGCCAGCAGCCCCACAAAGGGGGAGCTGTTTTTT. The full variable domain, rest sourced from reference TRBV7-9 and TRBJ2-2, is DTGVSQNPRHKITKRGQNVTFRCDPISEHNRLYWYRQTLGQGPEFLTYFQNEAQLEKSRLLSDRFSAERPKGSFSTLEIQRTEQGDSAMYLCASSPTKGELFFGEGSRLTVL.

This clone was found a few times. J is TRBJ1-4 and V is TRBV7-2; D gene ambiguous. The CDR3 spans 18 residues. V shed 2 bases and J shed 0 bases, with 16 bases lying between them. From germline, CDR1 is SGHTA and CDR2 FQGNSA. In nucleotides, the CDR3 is TGTGCCAGCAGCTTAAAAATAGACACCCCTGCAACTAATGAAAAACTGTTTTTT. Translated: CASSLKIDTPATNEKLFF.

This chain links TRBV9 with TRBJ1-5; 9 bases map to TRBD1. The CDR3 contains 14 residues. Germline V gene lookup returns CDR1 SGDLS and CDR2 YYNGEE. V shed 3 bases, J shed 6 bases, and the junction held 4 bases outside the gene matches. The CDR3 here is CASSGTGAGQPQHF. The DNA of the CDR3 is TGTGCCAGCAGCGGGACAGGGGCCGGTCAGCCCCAGCATTTT.

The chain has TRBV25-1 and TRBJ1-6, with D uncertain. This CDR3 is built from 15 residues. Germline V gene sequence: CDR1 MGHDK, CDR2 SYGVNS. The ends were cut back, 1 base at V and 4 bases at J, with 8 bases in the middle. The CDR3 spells CASSESAGYNSPLHF. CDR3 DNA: TGTGCCAGCAGTGAATCGGCAGGTTATAATTCACCCCTCCACTTT. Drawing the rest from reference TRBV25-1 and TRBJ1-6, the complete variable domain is EADIYQTPRYLVIGTGKKITLECSQTMGHDKMYWYQQDPGMELHLIHYSYGVNSTEKGDLSSESTVSRIRTEHFPLTLESARPSHTSQYLCASSESAGYNSPLHFGNGTRLTVT.

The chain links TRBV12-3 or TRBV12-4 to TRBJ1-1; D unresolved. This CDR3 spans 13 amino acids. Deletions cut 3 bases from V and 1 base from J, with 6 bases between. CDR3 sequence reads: CASSFTRNTEAFF. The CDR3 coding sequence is TGTGCCAGCAGTTTTACACGGAACACTGAAGCTTTCTTT.

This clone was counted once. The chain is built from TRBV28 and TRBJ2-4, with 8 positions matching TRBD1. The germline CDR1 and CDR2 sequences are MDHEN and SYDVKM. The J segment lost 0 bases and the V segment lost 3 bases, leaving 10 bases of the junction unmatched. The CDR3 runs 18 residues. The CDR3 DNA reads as TGTGCCAGCAGTTTTATGGACAGGGCGGACTTAGCCAAAAACATTCAGTACTTC. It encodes CASSFMDRADLAKNIQYF.